This TCR beta chain was profiled in a study of CD8 T cells in ankylosing spondylitis. A quantitative 5'-RACE method, one with molecular barcodes, was used to make TCR beta libraries. TCRdb itself ran the 5' RACE reads through MiXCR, one entry per CDR3 protein. Among a few hundred thousand distinct CDR3 sequences, roughly 10% were seen once, and the ten largest hold approximately 20%. V was pared by 6 bases and J by 1 base, with 12 bases between. The CDR3 sequence is 15 residues long. This clonotype has a handful of counts. The antigen is not known. Findings and caveats of the study: A CD8+ phenotype characterized the disease-linked clones, which were relatively rare in peripheral blood.

Sequenced material: blood, either unsorted or a sorted T cell fraction (not recorded which). The clonotype originates from a male donor with ankylosing spondylitis or in good health (not recorded which). J is TRBJ2-2 and V is TRBV12-3 or TRBV12-4; D is perhaps TRBD1 (5 bases). For the CDR3, the DNA is TGTGCCAGCAGCCAGGGCGCTGAGAACACCGGGGAGCTGTTTTTT. Its translation is CASSQGAENTGELFF.